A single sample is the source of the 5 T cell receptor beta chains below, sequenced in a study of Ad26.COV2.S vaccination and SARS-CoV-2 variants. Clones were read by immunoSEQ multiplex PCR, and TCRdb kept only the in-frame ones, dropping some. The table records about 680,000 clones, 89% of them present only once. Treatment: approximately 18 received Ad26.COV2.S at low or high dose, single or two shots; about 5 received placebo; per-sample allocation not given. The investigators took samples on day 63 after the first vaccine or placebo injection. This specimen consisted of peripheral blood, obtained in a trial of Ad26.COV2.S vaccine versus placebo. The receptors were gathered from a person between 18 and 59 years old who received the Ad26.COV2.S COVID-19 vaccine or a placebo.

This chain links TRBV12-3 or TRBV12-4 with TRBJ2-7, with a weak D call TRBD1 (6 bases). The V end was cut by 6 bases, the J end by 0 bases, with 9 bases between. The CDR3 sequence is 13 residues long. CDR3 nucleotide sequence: TGTGCCAGCAGAACAGGGAGCTCCTACGAGCAGTACTTC. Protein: CASRTGSSYEQYF.

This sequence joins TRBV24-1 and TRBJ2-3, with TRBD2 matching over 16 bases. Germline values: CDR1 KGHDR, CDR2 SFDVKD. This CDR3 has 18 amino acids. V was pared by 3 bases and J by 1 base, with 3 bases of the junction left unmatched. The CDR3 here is CATSDPGTSGRGTDTQYF. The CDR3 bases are TGTGCCACCAGTGATCCCGGGACTAGCGGGAGGGGCACAGATACGCAGTATTTT.

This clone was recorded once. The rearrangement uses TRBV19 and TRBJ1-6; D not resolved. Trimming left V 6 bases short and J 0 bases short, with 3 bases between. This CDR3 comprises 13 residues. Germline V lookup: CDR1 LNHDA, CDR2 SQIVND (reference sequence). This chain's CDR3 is CASRISYNSPLHF. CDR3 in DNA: TGTGCCAGTAGGATCTCCTATAATTCACCCCTCCACTTT.

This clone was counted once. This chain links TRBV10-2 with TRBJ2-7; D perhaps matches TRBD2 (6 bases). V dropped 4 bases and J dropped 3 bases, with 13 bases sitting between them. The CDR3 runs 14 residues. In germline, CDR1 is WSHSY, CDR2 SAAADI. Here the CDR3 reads CASSVTGRYYEQYF. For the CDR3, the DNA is TGCGCCAGCAGTGTTACCGGGAGATACTACGAGCAGTACTTC.

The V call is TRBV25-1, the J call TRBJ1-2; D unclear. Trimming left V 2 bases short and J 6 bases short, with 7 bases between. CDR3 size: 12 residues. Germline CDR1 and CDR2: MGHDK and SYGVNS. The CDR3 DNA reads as TGTGCCAGCAGTGAACGGTGGGATGGCTACACCTTC. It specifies CASSERWDGYTF.